This TCR beta chain was retrieved from a study of early T cells in non-severe SARS-CoV-2 infection. As part of library construction, unique molecular identifiers were attached to individual cDNA molecules. From the 5' RACE reads, TCRdb called clonotypes with MiXCR, one entry per CDR3 protein. Counted here are 75,000 to 90,000 distinct CDR3 sequences, about 15% occurring once; the ten biggest clones make up 5.5% to 7%. Only a few counts were recorded for this clonotype. Sequenced sample: whole blood. The origin of this receptor is an adult who was a healthcare worker with PCR-confirmed SARS-CoV-2 infection or an uninfected control (not recorded which).

CDR3 DNA: TGTGCCAGCACCTCAGGCGGGCGGGAGAAGTGGAAGTTCTTC. Translated, it gives CASTSGGREKWKFF. The chain joins TRBV28 to TRBJ2-1; 7 bases match TRBD2. The CDR3 length is 14 residues. CDR1 is MDHEN, CDR2 SYDVKM, per germline. Trimming removed 7 bases from V and 14 bases from J; junction bases left unmatched: 17.